These 31 T cell receptor beta chains came from one sample sequenced in a study of T cells in Graves' hyperthyroidism and ophthalmopathy. RNA transcripts gave rise to amplified TCR beta CDR3 regions. Carried out on the TCR CDR3, a first-round RT-PCR used the HTBI primer set. TCRdb used MiXCR to reprocess the multiplex PCR reads, holding one entry per CDR3 protein. The sample gives approximately 270,000 distinct CDR3 sequences, roughly 14% of which show up once; 10% to 15% is in the top ten. Sequences were obtained from blood. These receptors all come from a woman aged 40 to 49 with Graves' hyperthyroidism that later progressed to Graves' ophthalmopathy.

This clonotype was found a few times. A much larger clone is a single base away; this may be a read error. This chain joins TRBV10-3 and TRBJ2-1; D gene ambiguous. V lost 8 bases and J lost 5, with 13 bases in between. The germline V gene encodes CDR1 ENHRY and CDR2 SYGVKD. The CDR3 sequence is 13 residues long. The CDR3 region has the DNA TGTGCCATCGGTGTGATGGAGCACAATGAGCAGTTCTTC. It encodes CAIGVMEHNEQFF.

The CDR3 sequence: CASGALWGDGGGTDTQYF. The CDR3 coding sequence is TGTGCCAGCGGAGCCCTTTGGGGGGACGGGGGTGGCACAGATACGCAGTATTTT. This chain uses TRBV27 with TRBJ2-3, with D possibly TRBD2 on 6 matching bases. The V gene's germline CDR1 is MNHEY and CDR2 SMNVEV (reference sequence). V shed 8 bases and J shed 1 base, with 25 bases lying between them. The CDR3 loop spans 18 amino acids.

This clonotype was seen ten or more times. The chain employs TRBV10-3 and TRBJ2-5, with no clear D. With 7 bases removed from V and 1 base from J, the gap between germline ends came to 10 bases. There are 13 residues in the CDR3. Germline lookup yields CDR1 ENHRY and CDR2 SYGVKD. CDR3 protein: CAIMGGVQETQYF. CDR3 DNA sequence: TGTGCCATCATGGGTGGGGTCCAAGAGACCCAGTACTTC.

This clonotype was seen ten or more times. This rearrangement joins TRBV18 to TRBJ1-5; 8 nucleotides agree with TRBD1. Germline values: CDR1 KGHSH, CDR2 LQKENI. The length of the CDR3 is 13 residues. The V and J ends lost 6 bases and 8 bases, in that order; junction bases with no gene match: 6. CDR3 loop: CASSGQGGEPQHF. The CDR3 bases are TGTGCCAGCTCCGGACAGGGCGGGGAGCCCCAGCATTTT.

A single count supports this clonotype. This rearrangement joins TRBV2 to TRBJ2-5; either TRBD1 or TRBD2 may supply D (5 bases each). CDR3 size: 12 residues. The V end was cut by 6 bases, the J end by 5 bases, with 10 bases between. The germline gives CDR1 SNHLY, CDR2 FYNNEI. In nucleotides, the CDR3 is TGTGCCAGCAGGGTTGGGGACGAGACCCAGTACTTC. Amino acids: CASRVGDETQYF.

There are many counts of this clonotype. The J gene is TRBJ2-1, the V gene TRBV28, with 8 nucleotides matching TRBD2. The CDR3 extends over 15 amino acids. Germline assignment: CDR1 MDHEN and CDR2 SYDVKM. V was clipped by 4 bases and J by 6 bases; unmatched bases: 8. The CDR3 DNA reads TGTGCCAGCAGTTCCACTAGCGGAGTAAGCAATGAGCAGTTCTTC. It specifies CASSSTSGVSNEQFF.

In its sample, this clonotype ranks as medium-sized. This rearrangement joins TRBV11-3 to TRBJ2-1, with D perhaps matching TRBD1 (5 bases). The CDR3 is 15 residues long. V dropped 0 bases and J dropped 2 bases, with 8 bases sitting between them. Per germline, CDR1 SGHNT and CDR2 YENEEA. CDR3 in DNA: TGTGCCAGCAGCTTAGACAGGGCCCCCTACAATGAGCAGTTCTTC. Protein sequence: CASSLDRAPYNEQFF.

The rearrangement joins TRBV24-1 to TRBJ2-3; TRBD2 aligns across 9 bases. Unmatched junction bases numbered 7, after V lost 6 bases and J lost 1 base. Germline V gene lookup returns CDR1 KGHDR and CDR2 SFDVKD. The CDR3 covers 16 residues. CDR3 sequence reads: CATSHSGSPRTDTQYF. CDR3 coding DNA: TGTGCCACCAGTCATAGCGGGAGTCCCCGCACAGATACGCAGTATTTT.

Many counts were recorded for this clonotype. This chain links TRBV19 with TRBJ1-1; the match to TRBD1 covers 8 bases. This CDR3 is 13 amino acids long. The germline CDR1 and CDR2 sequences are LNHDA and SQIVND (reference sequence). The chain's CDR3 is CATRGPGYTEAFF. CDR3 bases: TGTGCTACCAGGGGGCCAGGCTACACTGAAGCTTTCTTT.

This clonotype was seen at least ten times. The chain couples TRBV27 to TRBJ2-2; no definite D call. Germline CDR1 is MNHEY and CDR2 is SMNVEV (reference sequence). V lost 2 bases, J lost 7 bases, and 5 bases lay in between. The CDR3 contains 12 residues. The CDR3 nucleotides are TGTGCCAGCAGTTTAGGCCGCGGGGAGCTGTTTTTT. Amino acids: CASSLGRGELFF.

CDR3 residues: CASSYTSSPYGYTF. CDR3 DNA sequence: TGTGCCAGCAGTTACACCTCCTCTCCGTATGGCTACACCTTC. The gene calls are TRBV11-2 and TRBJ1-2; no definite D call. Deletions cut 6 bases from V and 5 bases from J, with 16 bases between. The CDR3 runs 14 residues. Germline V gives CDR1 SGHAT, CDR2 FQNNGV.

This clonotype was counted ten times or more. The chain employs TRBV4-1 and TRBJ1-4, with a possible D match to TRBD1 (6 bases). The CDR3 extends over 15 amino acids. Trimming took off 0 bases at V and 10 bases at J, with 15 bases between the two ends. Germline lookup yields CDR1 MGHRA and CDR2 YSYEKL. CDR3 coding DNA: TGCGCCAGCAGCCAAGATGAACAGGGAGCGAGAAAACTGTTTTTT. It translates to CASSQDEQGARKLFF.

The gene calls are TRBV6-1 and TRBJ1-3, with D uncertain. The germline gives CDR1 MNHNS, CDR2 SASEGT. The CDR3 consists of 15 residues. Trimming cost V 6 bases and J 0 bases, with 12 bases left between them. This CDR3 reads CASREFHRSGNTIYF. The CDR3 region has the DNA TGTGCCAGCAGAGAGTTTCATCGCTCTGGAAACACCATATATTTT.

This clonotype was recorded at least ten times. J is TRBJ2-7 and V is TRBV29-1, with no clear D. Looked up from germline, CDR1 is SQVTM and CDR2 is ANQGSEA. V dropped 5 bases and J dropped 0 bases, with 8 bases sitting between them. This CDR3 region has 12 residues. The CDR3 protein is CSVIYSSYEQYF. The CDR3 DNA sequence: TGCAGCGTTATCTACAGCTCCTACGAGCAGTACTTC.

This clonotype was seen repeatedly, ten times or more. The chain carries TRBV24-1 and TRBJ2-3, with D unresolved. The V end was cut by 2 bases, the J end by 1 base, with 3 bases between. The CDR3 is 13 residues long. Germline values: CDR1 KGHDR, CDR2 SFDVKD. CDR3 in amino acids: CATSDSGTDTQYF. The CDR3 bases are TGTGCCACCAGTGATTCTGGCACAGATACGCAGTATTTT.

This clonotype occurred many times. The chain has TRBV28 and TRBJ1-1; no reliable D call. The germline V and J ends were trimmed by 6 bases and 1 base, with 15 bases remaining between them. The CDR3 runs to 15 residues. CDR1 is MDHEN and CDR2 is SYDVKM in the germline V gene. The CDR3 nucleotides are TGTGCCAGCAGCCCCTTCGGGCCTAAGAACACTGAAGCTTTCTTT. Its translation is CASSPFGPKNTEAFF.

This chain uses TRBV12-3 or TRBV12-4 with TRBJ2-7, with 7 bases aligning to TRBD1. The CDR3 is 13 residues long. Trimming at V came to 5 bases and at J to 5 bases, leaving 6 bases not matched to a gene. The CDR3 DNA sequence: TGTGCCAGCAGTAGAGACAGGGACCACGAGCAGTACTTC. Translation gives CASSRDRDHEQYF.

This clonotype was seen a few times. The V call is TRBV19, the J call TRBJ2-1; TRBD2 aligns across 7 bases. The V gene's germline CDR1 is LNHDA and CDR2 SQIVND (reference sequence). V lost 2 bases and J lost 2; bases outside the gene matches: 3. The CDR3 loop spans 15 amino acids. This CDR3 is CASSIRAGAYNEQFF. In DNA, the CDR3 is TGTGCCAGTAGTATAAGGGCGGGAGCCTACAATGAGCAGTTCTTC.

This clonotype came up once. The rearrangement joins TRBV28 to TRBJ1-1, with D possibly being TRBD1 (5 bases). CDR1 MDHEN and CDR2 SYDVKM come from the germline V gene. CDR3 length equals 13 residues. V lost 6 bases, J lost 3 bases, and 11 bases lay in between. CDR3 protein: CASRRGGDTEAFF. CDR3 DNA sequence: TGTGCCAGCAGGCGGGGGGGGGACACTGAAGCTTTCTTT.

In regard to this clonotype: A much larger clone is a single base away; this may be a read error. CDR3 coding DNA: TGTGCCAGCAGCTGGGGTACATGGCGGGGCAATCAGCCCCGGCATTTT. Translating it yields CASSWGTWRGNQPRHF. The V call is TRBV7-8, the J call TRBJ1-5; tentative D call: TRBD1 (5 bases). This CDR3 is 16 amino acids long. Germline lookup yields CDR1 SGHVS and CDR2 FQNEAQ. Based on the CDR3 plus reference TRBV7-8 and TRBJ1-5, the full variable domain is GAGVSQSPRYKVAKRGQDVALRCDPISGHVSLFWYQQALGQGPEFLTYFQNEAQLDKSGLPSDRFFAERPEGSVSTLKIQRTQQEDSAVYLCASSWGTWRGNQPRHFGDGTRLSIL.

The chain joins TRBV7-9 to TRBJ2-3; perhaps TRBD1 as D (6 bases). Germline V CDR1 and CDR2: SEHNR, FQNEAQ (reference sequence). V lost 0 bases and J lost 6, with 19 bases in between. The CDR3 is 17 amino acids. Here the CDR3 reads CASSLALSQGSWDTQYF. The CDR3 nucleotides are TGTGCCAGCAGCTTAGCGCTTTCCCAGGGGTCATGGGATACGCAGTATTTT.

This rearrangement joins TRBV27 to TRBJ2-2, with TRBD1 matching 7 bases. CDR3 length equals 14 residues. J gave up 8 bases and V 4 bases, and 7 bases lay outside the gene matches. Germline V gene lookup returns CDR1 MNHEY and CDR2 SMNVEV (reference sequence). The CDR3 here is CASSSNPQGGELFF. CDR3 in DNA: TGTGCCAGCAGTTCAAACCCACAGGGGGGGGAGCTGTTTTTT.

This clonotype occurred a few times. The rearrangement joins TRBV14 to TRBJ1-3; no clear D. The CDR3 consists of 14 residues. V was pared by 4 bases and J by 4 bases, with 11 bases between. Germline V lookup: CDR1 SGHDN, CDR2 FVKESK. The CDR3 loop reads CASSPTHAGNTIYF. CDR3 coding DNA: TGTGCCAGCAGCCCCACTCATGCGGGAAACACCATATATTTT.

About this clonotype: A much more abundant neighbour one base away suggests this may be a read error. The V gene is TRBV20-1, the J gene TRBJ1-6, with 8 bases lining up with TRBD1. The CDR3 totals 13 residues. The V gene's germline CDR1 is DFQATT and CDR2 SNEGSKA (reference sequence). V trimming: 6 bases; J trimming: 11 bases; junction bases outside the gene matches: 9. This chain's CDR3 is CSAPTGGFAPLHF. As DNA, the CDR3 is TGCAGTGCCCCAACAGGGGGGTTTGCACCCCTCCACTTT.

J is TRBJ1-1 and V is TRBV24-1, with D perhaps TRBD1 (6 bases). V lost 1 base and J lost 0, with 11 bases in between. Germline V lookup: CDR1 KGHDR, CDR2 SFDVKD. The CDR3 contains 16 residues. As DNA, the CDR3 is TGTGCCACCAGTGATTTAGGGGGACACTTGAACACTGAAGCTTTCTTT. Translation gives CATSDLGGHLNTEAFF.

The sample holds many counts of this clonotype. This sequence joins TRBV9 and TRBJ2-1; no clear D gene. V shed 0 bases and J shed 5 bases, with 18 bases lying between them. CDR1 and CDR2 (germline): SGDLS, YYNGEE. The CDR3 has 17 amino acids. The CDR3 reads CASSVEPQAWPNNEQFF. The CDR3 DNA follows: TGTGCCAGCAGCGTAGAGCCCCAGGCATGGCCCAACAATGAGCAGTTCTTC. Full variable domain (remainder filled in from reference TRBV9 and TRBJ2-1): DSGVTQTPKHLITATGQRVTLRCSPRSGDLSVYWYQQSLDQGLQFLIQYYNGEERAKGNILERFSAQQFPDLHSELNLSSLELGDSALYFCASSVEPQAWPNNEQFFGPGTRLTVL.

The table lists this clonotype with many counts. The chain couples TRBV15 to TRBJ2-7; 7 nucleotides match TRBD2. Trimming took 6 bases from V and 5 from J; bases not matched to a gene: 7. There are 13 residues in the CDR3. Germline V lookup: CDR1 LNHNV, CDR2 YYDKDF (reference sequence). CDR3 region: CATRGRASDEQYF. CDR3 DNA: TGTGCCACCAGAGGGAGGGCCAGTGACGAGCAGTACTTC.

The rearrangement joins TRBV10-3 to TRBJ1-1, with D perhaps matching TRBD1 (5 bases). Germline-derived CDR1 and CDR2 are ENHRY and SYGVKD. Between the trimmed V and J ends, which lost 10 bases and 4 bases, there was a span of 16 bases. The CDR3 extends over 13 amino acids. The CDR3: CATSAPRGTEAFF. CDR3 coding DNA: TGTGCCACCAGCGCCCCGAGGGGCACTGAAGCTTTCTTT.

This clonotype was seen many times. CDR3 region: CASNPIPGLATYEQYF. CDR3 sequence (DNA): TGTGCCAGCAACCCAATACCGGGCCTAGCCACCTACGAGCAGTACTTC. V and J are TRBV9 and TRBJ2-7; a possible D gene is TRBD2 (5 bases). The CDR3 loop spans 16 amino acids. V lost 6 bases to trimming and J lost 2 bases, with 21 bases between them. Germline-derived CDR1 and CDR2 are SGDLS and YYNGEE.

The sample holds many counts of this clonotype. The CDR3 reads CASSYTPVAAWNQPQHF. CDR3 sequence (DNA): TGTGCCAGCAGCTATACCCCCGTGGCAGCCTGGAATCAGCCCCAGCATTTT. The rearrangement joins TRBV28 to TRBJ1-5, with no clear D. Germline V gives CDR1 MDHEN, CDR2 SYDVKM. This CDR3 comprises 17 residues. V lost 6 bases and J lost 4, with 22 bases in between.

The sample holds a few counts of this clonotype. CDR3 nucleotides: TGTGCCAGCAGTGTAGCGTTTTTCCCCTACGAGCAGTACTTC. It yields the protein CASSVAFFPYEQYF. The rearrangement links TRBV7-9 to TRBJ2-7; D is perhaps TRBD2 (5 bases). The CDR3 contains 14 residues. The V gene's germline CDR1 is SEHNR and CDR2 FQNEAQ (reference sequence). V gave up 6 bases and J gave up 2 bases, with 14 bases separating them.